The source of this T cell receptor beta chain is a study of regulatory T cells in long-lasting Graves disease. Both iRepertoire HTBI primers and Arm-PCR of CDR3 regions were used to build the TCR beta libraries. MiXCR was run by TCRdb on the multiplex PCR reads, yielding one entry per CDR3 protein. This table holds under 500,000 distinct CDR3 sequences, around 20% found once. Germline-derived CDR1 and CDR2 are LGHNT and FRNRAP. Trimming left V 0 bases short and J 3 bases short, with 18 bases between. This CDR3 has 17 residues. This clonotype was counted ten times or more. Regarding time point: persistent/refractory GD, antithyroid drugs over 5 years with positive TRAb. Researchers made the TCR library from RNA that was extracted from PBMCs.

Sequences were derived from peripheral blood mononuclear cells (PBMCs), sampled when the disease was refractory, from a patient treated with antithyroid drugs. The receptor comes from a female donor with Graves disease. V usage is TRBV12-5 and J usage is TRBJ2-7; tentatively, D is TRBD2 (5 bases). CDR3 region: CASGLVLVRHQDYEQYF. CDR3 in DNA: TGTGCTAGTGGTTTGGTACTAGTGAGACATCAGGACTACGAGCAGTACTTC.